This is a list of T cell receptor beta chains from one sample in a study of blood T cell repertoires in COVID-19. Method: immunoSEQ multiplex PCR; TCRdb's copy keeps in-frame clones and lacks some. Altogether 300,000 to 350,000 clones are present, 75% to 90% being singletons, with the ten largest covering less than 6.5%. Sequenced: PBMCs or T cells enriched from blood (not recorded which). These receptors were collected from a man aged 30-40 years who had recovered from COVID-19. CDR3s include the opening cysteine and the closing phenylalanine or tryptophan. The order of the fields is clone size, J gene, D gene, V gene, CDR3 DNA, CDR3 protein. D genes are given only for firm matches. Clone size is shown for a subset of rows, as once, few, many or a class of expanded clone.

>-|TRBJ1-5|TRBD1|TRBV30
TGTGCCTGGAGTACCGGACAGGGGTCGCTCAATCAGCCCCAGCATTTT
CAWSTGQGSLNQPQHF
>-|TRBJ2-7|-|TRBV19
TGTGCCAGTGCCAATGGAGGGGCCTCTACTTACGAGCAGTACTTC
CASANGGASTYEQYF
>-|TRBJ1-2|-|TRBV5-1
TGCGCCAGCAGCTTACAAGGGGGAGGCTACACCTTC
CASSLQGGGYTF
>-|TRBJ1-5|-|TRBV7-6
TGTGCCAGCAGCTTAGGTCCCGGCAATCAGCCCCAGCATTTT
CASSLGPGNQPQHF
>-|TRBJ2-2|TRBD1|TRBV6-6
TGTGCCAGCAGTCCTCGGGACAGCCACTTATTCAACACCGGGGAGCTGTTTTTT
CASSPRDSHLFNTGELFF
>-|TRBJ2-3|TRBD2|TRBV27
TGTGCCAGCACCCACCTGGGAGGGGTGGCGGATACGCAGTATTTT
CASTHLGGVADTQYF
>once|TRBJ2-7|TRBD1|TRBV19
TGTGCCAGTAGTATTGGACAGGGGGCCGGCGAGCAGTACTTC
CASSIGQGAGEQYF
>few|TRBJ2-7|-|TRBV6-1
TGTGCCAGCAGTGAAAGCATTAGCTCCTACGAGCAGTACTTC
CASSESISSYEQYF
>once|TRBJ2-3|TRBD2|TRBV6-2/TRBV6-3
TGTGCCAGCAGTTACAGGACTAGCGGGGCAGATACGCAGTATTTT
CASSYRTSGADTQYF
>-|TRBJ2-5|-|TRBV11-2
TGTGCCAGCAGCTTTGGGCAAGCCCGTCAAGAGACCCAGTACTTC
CASSFGQARQETQYF
>few|TRBJ2-3|-|TRBV5-4
TGTGCCAGCAGCTTGGAACAGCCCGCTCATACGCAGTATTTT
CASSLEQPAHTQYF
>-|TRBJ1-1|TRBD1|TRBV7-6
TGTGCCAGCAGCTTAGGGTCCAGGGGGCGGATTGAAGCTTTCTTT
CASSLGSRGRIEAFF
>-|TRBJ2-2|-|TRBV13
TGTGCCAGCAGCCCTCCGCAGGGGCGAGGCGGGGAGCTGTTTTTT
CASSPPQGRGGELFF
>-|TRBJ1-5|-|TRBV2
TGTGCCAGCAGTGATTATGCCGGGCAGCCCCAGCATTTT
CASSDYAGQPQHF
>-|TRBJ2-7|TRBD1|TRBV10-3
TGTGCCATCAGTGACGCGCGACCCGGGACAGGCTACTACGAGCAGTACTTC
CAISDARPGTGYYEQYF
>-|TRBJ1-2|-|TRBV25-1
TGTGCCAGCAGCGAATCAACAGGGATTCATGGCTACACCTTC
CASSESTGIHGYTF
>-|TRBJ2-3|-|TRBV7-7
TGTGCCAGCAGCGGAGGGGTCACAGATACGCAGTATTTT
CASSGGVTDTQYF
>-|TRBJ2-3|-|TRBV25-1
TGTGCCAGCAGTCTGGGATTAGCGGCGAGCACAGATACGCAGTATTTT
CASSLGLAASTDTQYF
>-|TRBJ2-5|TRBD2|TRBV2
TGTGCCAGCATCAGGCGGGGGGGCTGGGAGACCCAGTACTTC
CASIRRGGWETQYF
>once|TRBJ2-5|-|TRBV5-4
TGTGCCAGCAGCTCCCGGGTCCAAGAGACCCAGTACTTC
CASSSRVQETQYF
>-|TRBJ1-1|-|TRBV11-1
TGTGCCAGCAGCTTATTCGACAGCCTGAACACTGAAGCTTTCTTT
CASSLFDSLNTEAFF
>-|TRBJ1-2|-|TRBV30
TGTGCCTGGAATCGGGGTGGCTACACCTTC
CAWNRGGYTF
>-|TRBJ1-1|-|TRBV3-1/TRBV3-2
TGTGCCAGCAGCCCGACAGGAAGGACTGAAGCTTTCTTT
CASSPTGRTEAFF
>-|TRBJ2-1|-|TRBV27
TGTGCCAGCAGTCCCATATTCCGCTCGGGGAACAATGAGCAGTTCTTC
CASSPIFRSGNNEQFF
>-|TRBJ2-1|-|TRBV11-3
TGTGCCAGCAGGTATACCGGGTCCTCCACGCGGAATGAGCAGTTCTTC
CASRYTGSSTRNEQFF
>-|TRBJ2-1|-|TRBV2
TGTGCCAGCAAAGAGGGCCCCCTTTCCGATGAGCAGTTCTTC
CASKEGPLSDEQFF
>-|TRBJ2-3|TRBD2|TRBV5-4
TGTGCCAGCAGCTTCAGGACTAGCGGGATAGATACGCAGTATTTT
CASSFRTSGIDTQYF
>-|TRBJ1-2|-|TRBV7-2
TGTGCCAGCAGCTCCACTGATTACTATGGCTACACCTTC
CASSSTDYYGYTF
>-|TRBJ1-2|-|TRBV6-6
TGTGCCAGCAGTTACTCGGTCCACACTAACTATGGCTACACCTTC
CASSYSVHTNYGYTF
>-|TRBJ2-3|TRBD1|TRBV24-1
TGTGCCACCAGTGATTTGCCAACCGGACAGGGGGTTCCCACAGATACGCAGTATTTT
CATSDLPTGQGVPTDTQYF
>-|TRBJ2-3|-|TRBV27
TGTGCCAGCAGTTTGCGCAGGAACACAGATACGCAGTATTTT
CASSLRRNTDTQYF
>-|TRBJ2-5|TRBD2|TRBV9
TGTGCCAGCAGCGGCGGTAGCGGGGGGAGTGAAGAGACCCAGTACTTC
CASSGGSGGSEETQYF
>-|TRBJ2-3|TRBD1|TRBV19
TGTGCCAGTACCCCAGGGCGACAGGGTTTATTAGATACGCAGTATTTT
CASTPGRQGLLDTQYF
>-|TRBJ1-3|-|TRBV13
TGTGCCAGCAGCTTGGGGGGAAGCTCTGGAAACACCATATATTTT
CASSLGGSSGNTIYF
>-|TRBJ1-5|TRBD1|TRBV30
TGTGCCTGGAGTCGAACAGGGGACAATCAGCCCCAGCATTTT
CAWSRTGDNQPQHF
>once|TRBJ2-7|-|TRBV30
TGTGCCTGGAGTCAAGGGGCCACCTACGAGCAGTACTTC
CAWSQGATYEQYF
>-|TRBJ1-1|TRBD1|TRBV5-4
TGTGCCAGCAGCGGAGGGGGCGTGGTGAACACTGAAGCTTTCTTT
CASSGGGVVNTEAFF
>-|TRBJ2-5|-|TRBV11-2
TGTGCCAGCAGCTTAAGGAATCCTGGGGGGGCCTACCAAGAGACCCAGTACTTC
CASSLRNPGGAYQETQYF
>once|TRBJ2-5|TRBD1|TRBV4-1
TGCGCCAGCAGCTTTCGACAGGGGAGTGGAGAGACCCAGTACTTC
CASSFRQGSGETQYF